The 11 T cell receptor beta chains reported below all come from one sample, sequenced in a study of tumor-infiltrating lymphocytes in primary liver carcinoma. Germline DNA was extracted alongside blood RNA, which was obtained from unsorted whole blood. Priming with a constant-region primer yielded TCR beta cDNA from around 0.45 ug total RNA. Investigators got TCR beta libraries out of three nested multiplex PCR rounds, done with slightly modified ARM-PCR. With TRBV1-TRBV30 forward primers and a C-beta reverse primer, the first two PCR rounds were run for nine to eleven cycles each. TCRdb fed the multiplex PCR reads into MiXCR, producing one record per CDR3 protein. The repertoire holds about 330,000 distinct CDR3 sequences, less than 70% seen once, with about 6% in the top ten. The specimen sequenced was peripheral blood. The receptors come from a man aged 35-49 years with primary liver carcinoma and hepatitis B virus infection.

This clonotype showed up just once. The junction and the germline gene differ at one end; a read error may be behind it. The chain links TRBV11-2 to TRBJ1-2, with 10 bases fitting TRBD1. In germline, CDR1 is SGHAT, CDR2 FQNNGV. The CDR3 length is 15 residues. Written as DNA, the CDR3 is TGTGCCAGCAGCTCTCTCAGACAGGGGGCGCGTGGCTACATCTTC. Amino acids: CASSSLRQGARGYIF.

In regard to this clonotype: The CDR3 does not end in the conserved phenylalanine or tryptophan, so this is likely a read error. V usage is TRBV7-8 and J usage is TRBJ2-1; D remains ambiguous. V lost 7 bases and J 0 bases, leaving 13 bases between the germline ends. Per germline, CDR1 SGHVS and CDR2 FQNEAQ. The CDR3 has 15 amino acids. The CDR3 sequence is CASIGLWGSYNEQFL. CDR3 DNA: TGTGCCAGCATCGGGCTCTGGGGCTCCTACAATGAGCAGTTCCTC.

This rearrangement joins TRBV5-1 to TRBJ2-3; D ambiguous. The germline V gene encodes CDR1 SGHRS and CDR2 YFSETQ. The CDR3 extends over 11 amino acids. With 2 bases removed from V and 10 bases from J, the gap between germline ends came to 8 bases. CDR3 nucleotide sequence: TGCGCCAGCAGCTTAAGCTTACCGCAGTATTTT. As protein: CASSLSLPQYF.

Concerning this clonotype itself: A single base separates this from a much larger clone, so it may be a read error. V usage is TRBV12-3 or TRBV12-4 and J usage is TRBJ2-5; D is possibly TRBD1 (5 bases). The CDR3 length is 14 residues. CDR3 sequence (DNA): TGTGCCAGCAGTACTGACAGAGAACAAGAGACCCATTACTTC. This codes for CASSTDREQETHYF.

Remarks on this clonotype: The conserved phenylalanine or tryptophan normally closing the CDR3 is absent here, so this likely arose from a read error. J is TRBJ1-5 and V is TRBV11-1, with D tentatively TRBD1 (5 bases). The germline gives CDR1 SGHAT, CDR2 FQDESV (reference sequence). The CDR3 contains 15 residues. The CDR3 DNA follows: TGTGTCAGAAGCTCCCGACAGTTTGGCAATCAGCCCCAGCATCTT. This codes for CVRSSRQFGNQPQHL.

As regards this clonotype: A much larger clone sits a single nucleotide away, making a read error possible. V usage is TRBV4-3 and J usage is TRBJ2-1; D is perhaps TRBD2 (5 bases). The CDR3 length is 19 residues. Germline V gene sequence: CDR1 LGHNA, CDR2 YSLEER. Here the CDR3 reads CASNQEGFLWSLSDNEQFF. DNA of the CDR3: TGCGCCAGCAACCAAGAGGGTTTTCTGTGGTCACTGAGCGACAATGAGCAGTTCTTC.

Notes on this clonotype: This could be a read error, since a much larger clone is one nucleotide away. V is TRBV6-2 or TRBV6-3 and J is TRBJ2-7; maybe TRBD1 (5 bases). Germline V gives CDR1 MNHEY, CDR2 SVGEGT. The CDR3 runs to 14 residues. Trimming cost V 2 bases and J 10 bases, with 18 bases left between them. The CDR3 protein is CASSYGASPPAQYF. In nucleotides, the CDR3 is TGTGCCAGCAGTTACGGGGCTAGTCCACCAGCCCAGTACTTC.

This clonotype appeared many times. The chain carries TRBV6-5 and TRBJ1-5, with D hard to call. This CDR3 is 13 amino acids long. V dropped 2 bases and J dropped 4 bases, with 6 bases sitting between them. Germline CDR1 is MNHEY and CDR2 is SVGAGI. In DNA, the CDR3 is TGTGCCAGCAGTTACGGGAGGAATCAGCCCCAGCATTTT. Translated: CASSYGRNQPQHF.

J is TRBJ2-3 and V is TRBV4-2, with 14 bases aligning to TRBD2. J was trimmed by 6 bases and V by 0 bases; bases with no gene match: 8. This CDR3 contains 18 residues. Germline assignment: CDR1 LGHNA and CDR2 YNFKEQ. As DNA, the CDR3 is TGTGCCAGCAGCCAAGATAATCGACTAGCGGGAGGGGCGGATACGCAGTATTTT. Amino acids: CASSQDNRLAGGADTQYF.

As to this clonotype: Possible read error: a much larger clone is one base away. The rearrangement joins TRBV6-2 or TRBV6-3 to TRBJ1-1, with 8 nucleotides matching TRBD1. The CDR3 is made up of 14 amino acids. Trimming cost V 8 bases and J 6 bases; bases outside gene matches: 11. In germline, CDR1 is MNHEY, CDR2 SVGEGT. The CDR3: CASGQGAPKSEAFF. As DNA, the CDR3 is TGTGCCAGCGGTCAGGGGGCCCCGAAGTCTGAAGCTTTCTTT.

The rearrangement links TRBV5-4 to TRBJ2-7, with D unclear. CDR1 is SGHNT, CDR2 YYREEE, per germline (reference sequence). V was shortened by 1 base and J by 7 bases, with 12 bases between the two germline ends. The CDR3 sequence is 13 residues long. The chain's CDR3 is CASSLSLIGEQYF. DNA for the CDR3: TGTGCCAGCAGCTTGTCACTCATAGGGGAGCAGTACTTC.